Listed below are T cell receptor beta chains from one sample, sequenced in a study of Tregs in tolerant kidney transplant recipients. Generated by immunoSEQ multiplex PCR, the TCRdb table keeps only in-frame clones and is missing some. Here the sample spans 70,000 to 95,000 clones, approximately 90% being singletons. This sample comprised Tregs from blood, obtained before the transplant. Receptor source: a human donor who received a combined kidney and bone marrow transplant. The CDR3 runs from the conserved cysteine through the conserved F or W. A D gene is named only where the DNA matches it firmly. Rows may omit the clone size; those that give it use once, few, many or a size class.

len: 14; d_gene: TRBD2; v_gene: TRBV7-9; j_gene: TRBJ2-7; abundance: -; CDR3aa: CASSFLTSGYEQYF; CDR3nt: TGTGCCAGCAGCTTTTTAACTAGCGGCTACGAGCAGTACTTC
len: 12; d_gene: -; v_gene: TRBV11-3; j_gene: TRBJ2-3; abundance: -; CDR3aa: CASSGRTDTQYF; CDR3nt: TGTGCCAGCAGCGGAAGGACAGATACGCAGTATTTT
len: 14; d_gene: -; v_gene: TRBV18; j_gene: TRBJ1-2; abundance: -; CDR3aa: CASSSTGPNYGYTF; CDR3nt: TGTGCCAGCTCATCGACAGGACCGAACTATGGCTACACCTTC
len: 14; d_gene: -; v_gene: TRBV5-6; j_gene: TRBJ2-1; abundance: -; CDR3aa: CASSFPGAPGEQFF; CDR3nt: TGTGCCAGCAGCTTTCCGGGAGCGCCAGGTGAGCAGTTCTTC
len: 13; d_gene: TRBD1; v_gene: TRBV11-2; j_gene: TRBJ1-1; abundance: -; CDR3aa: CASSSGQDTEAFF; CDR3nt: TGTGCCAGCAGCTCCGGACAGGACACTGAAGCTTTCTTT
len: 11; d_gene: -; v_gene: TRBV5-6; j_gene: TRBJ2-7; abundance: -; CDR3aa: CASSLNYEQYF; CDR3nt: TGTGCCAGCAGTTTGAACTACGAGCAGTACTTC
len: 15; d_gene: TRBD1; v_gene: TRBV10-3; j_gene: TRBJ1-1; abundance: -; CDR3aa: CAISLSTGENTEAFF; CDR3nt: TGTGCCATCAGTCTGTCGACAGGGGAGAACACTGAAGCTTTCTTT
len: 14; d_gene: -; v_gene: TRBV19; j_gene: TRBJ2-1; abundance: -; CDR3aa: CASSIDGSYNEQFF; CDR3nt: TGTGCCAGTAGTATAGACGGCTCCTACAATGAGCAGTTCTTC
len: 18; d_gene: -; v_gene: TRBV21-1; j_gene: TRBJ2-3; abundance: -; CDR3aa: CASSIPGTSGSSTDTQYF; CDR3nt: TGTGCCAGCAGCATCCCCGGGACTAGCGGCTCTAGCACAGATACGCAGTATTTT
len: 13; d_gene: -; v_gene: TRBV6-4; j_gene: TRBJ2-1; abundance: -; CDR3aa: CASSGQVDNEQFF; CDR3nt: TGTGCCAGCAGTGGACAGGTGGACAATGAGCAGTTCTTC
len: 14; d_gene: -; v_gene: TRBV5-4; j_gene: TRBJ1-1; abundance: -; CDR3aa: CASSLGQANTEAFF; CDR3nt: TGTGCCAGCAGCTTGGGACAGGCGAACACTGAAGCTTTCTTT
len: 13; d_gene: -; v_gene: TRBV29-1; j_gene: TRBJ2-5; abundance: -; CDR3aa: CSVLGTGQETQYF; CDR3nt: TGCAGCGTTCTCGGGACCGGGCAAGAGACCCAGTACTTC
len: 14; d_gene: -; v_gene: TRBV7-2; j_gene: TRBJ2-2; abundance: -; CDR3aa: CASSLNSNTGELFF; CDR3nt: TGTGCCAGCAGCTTAAACAGCAACACCGGGGAGCTGTTTTTT
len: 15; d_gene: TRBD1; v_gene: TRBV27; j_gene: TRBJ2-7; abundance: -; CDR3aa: CASSLRGQVSYEQYF; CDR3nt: TGTGCCAGCAGTTTACGGGGACAGGTCTCCTACGAGCAGTACTTC
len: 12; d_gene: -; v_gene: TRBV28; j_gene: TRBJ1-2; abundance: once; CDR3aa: CASSFQTSGYTF; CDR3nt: TGTGCCAGCAGTTTTCAGACCTCGGGCTACACCTTC
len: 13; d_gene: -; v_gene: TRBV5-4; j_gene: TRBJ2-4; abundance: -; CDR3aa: CASSARDNRIQYF; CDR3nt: TGTGCCAGCAGCGCCCGGGACAACCGTATTCAGTACTTC
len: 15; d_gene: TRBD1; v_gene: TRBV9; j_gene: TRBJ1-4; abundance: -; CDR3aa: CASSYRQGTNEKLFF; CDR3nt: TGTGCCAGCAGCTACCGACAGGGAACTAATGAAAAACTGTTTTTT